The clone carrying this T cell receptor beta chain was detected many times. Its antigen is not known. Specified time point: persistent/refractory GD, antithyroid drugs over 5 years with positive TRAb. RNA extracted from PBMCs served as the sequencing template. For TCR beta, libraries came from iRepertoire HTBI primers and Arm-PCR of CDR3 regions. A single record per CDR3 protein comes from TCRdb applying MiXCR to the multiplex PCR reads. Among around 460,000 distinct CDR3 sequences listed, under 25% were seen once. These data come from a study of regulatory T cells in long-lasting Graves disease. General observations from the study: Patients with persistent Graves' had lower TCR diversity than newly diagnosed patients.

Sequenced material: peripheral blood mononuclear cells (PBMCs), taken when the disease was refractory, from a patient treated with antithyroid drugs. The source is a female donor with Graves disease.

CDR3 protein: CASSLLRGDTGELFF. The CDR3 bases are TGTGCCAGCAGTTTATTACGGGGAGACACCGGGGAGCTGTTTTTT. The rearrangement joins TRBV28 to TRBJ2-2; tentatively, D is TRBD2 (5 bases). Germline V lookup: CDR1 MDHEN, CDR2 SYDVKM. Trimming took off 1 base at V and 3 bases at J, with 9 bases between the two ends. The CDR3 extends over 15 amino acids.